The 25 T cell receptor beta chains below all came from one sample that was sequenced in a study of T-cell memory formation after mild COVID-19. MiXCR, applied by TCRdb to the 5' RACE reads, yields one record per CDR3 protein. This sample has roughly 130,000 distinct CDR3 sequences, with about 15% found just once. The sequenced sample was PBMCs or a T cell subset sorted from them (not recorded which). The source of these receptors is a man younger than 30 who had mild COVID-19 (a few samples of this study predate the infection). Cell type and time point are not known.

Here the CDR3 DNA reads TGCGCCAGCAGCGCCGGGACAGGGAATTCACCCCTCCACTTT. As protein: CASSAGTGNSPLHF. The chain has TRBV5-1 and TRBJ1-6, with TRBD1 identical over 9 bases. The length of the CDR3 is 14 residues. The germline V gene encodes CDR1 SGHRS and CDR2 YFSETQ. V lost 4 bases and J lost 7; bases outside the gene matches: 3.

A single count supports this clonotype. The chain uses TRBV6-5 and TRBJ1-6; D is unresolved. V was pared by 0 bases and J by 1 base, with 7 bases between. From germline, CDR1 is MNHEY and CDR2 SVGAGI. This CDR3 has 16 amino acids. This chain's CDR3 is CASSYSSASYNSPLHF. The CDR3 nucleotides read TGTGCCAGCAGTTACTCAAGTGCTTCCTATAATTCACCCCTCCACTTT.

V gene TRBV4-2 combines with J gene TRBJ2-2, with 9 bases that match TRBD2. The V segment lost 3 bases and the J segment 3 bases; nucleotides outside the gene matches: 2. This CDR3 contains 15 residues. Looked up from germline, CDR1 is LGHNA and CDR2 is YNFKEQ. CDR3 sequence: CASSQRTSDTGELFF. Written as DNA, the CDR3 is TGTGCCAGCAGCCAGAGGACTAGCGACACCGGGGAGCTGTTTTTT.

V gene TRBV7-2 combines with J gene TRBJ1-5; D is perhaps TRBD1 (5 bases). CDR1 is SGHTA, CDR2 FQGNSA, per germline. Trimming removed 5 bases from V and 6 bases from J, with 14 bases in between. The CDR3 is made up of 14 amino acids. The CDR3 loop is CASSHGGESQPQHF. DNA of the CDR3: TGTGCCAGCAGCCACGGGGGGGAAAGTCAGCCCCAGCATTTT.

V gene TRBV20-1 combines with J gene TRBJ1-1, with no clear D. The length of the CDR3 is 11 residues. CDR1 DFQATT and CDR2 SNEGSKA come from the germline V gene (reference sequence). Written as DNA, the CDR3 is TGCAATAGCAGGATGAACACTGAAGCTTTCTTT. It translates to CNSRMNTEAFF.

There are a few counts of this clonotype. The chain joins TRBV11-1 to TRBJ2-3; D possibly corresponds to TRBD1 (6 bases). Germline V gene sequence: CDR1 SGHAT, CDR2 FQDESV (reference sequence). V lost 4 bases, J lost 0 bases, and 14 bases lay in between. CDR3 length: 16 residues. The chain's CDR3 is CASSSARGTSTDTQYF. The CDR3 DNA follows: TGTGCCAGCAGCTCCGCCAGGGGAACTAGCACAGATACGCAGTATTTT.

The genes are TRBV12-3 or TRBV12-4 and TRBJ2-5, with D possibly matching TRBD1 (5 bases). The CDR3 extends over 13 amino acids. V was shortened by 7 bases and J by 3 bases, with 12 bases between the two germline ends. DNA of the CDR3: TGTGCCAGCACCCTTAGACAGAAAGAGACCCAGTACTTC. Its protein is CASTLRQKETQYF.

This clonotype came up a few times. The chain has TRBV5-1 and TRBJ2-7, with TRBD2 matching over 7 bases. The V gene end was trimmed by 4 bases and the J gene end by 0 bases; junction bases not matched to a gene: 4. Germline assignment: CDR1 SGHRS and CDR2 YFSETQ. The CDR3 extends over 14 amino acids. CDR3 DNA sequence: TGCGCCAGCAGCCCAATAGCGGGCTCCTACGAGCAGTACTTC. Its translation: CASSPIAGSYEQYF.

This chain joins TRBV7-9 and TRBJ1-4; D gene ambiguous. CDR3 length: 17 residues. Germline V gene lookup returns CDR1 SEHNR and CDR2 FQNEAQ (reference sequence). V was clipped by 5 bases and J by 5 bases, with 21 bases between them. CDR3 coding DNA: TGTGCCAGCAGCCTACCCCACGGTGGAGGATTAAATGAAAAACTGTTTTTT. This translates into CASSLPHGGGLNEKLFF.

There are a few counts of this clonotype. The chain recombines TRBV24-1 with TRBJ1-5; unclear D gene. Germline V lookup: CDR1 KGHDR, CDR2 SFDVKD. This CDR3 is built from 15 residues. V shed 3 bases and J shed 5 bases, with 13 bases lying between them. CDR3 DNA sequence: TGTGCCACCAGTGATCCGCACGCCGGGGATCAGCCCCAGCATTTT. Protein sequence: CATSDPHAGDQPQHF.

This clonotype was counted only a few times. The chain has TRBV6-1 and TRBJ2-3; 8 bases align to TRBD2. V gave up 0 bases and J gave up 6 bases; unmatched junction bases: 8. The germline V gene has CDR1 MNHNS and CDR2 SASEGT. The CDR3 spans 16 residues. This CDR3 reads CASSEAEGLAGDTQYF. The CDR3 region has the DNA TGTGCCAGCAGTGAAGCCGAAGGGTTAGCGGGGGATACGCAGTATTTT.

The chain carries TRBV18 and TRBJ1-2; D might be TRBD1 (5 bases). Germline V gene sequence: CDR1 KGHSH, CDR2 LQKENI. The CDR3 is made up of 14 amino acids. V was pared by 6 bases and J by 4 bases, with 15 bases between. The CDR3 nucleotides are TGTGCCAGCTCCCCCGGGACGGGCATCTATGGCTACACCTTC. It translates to CASSPGTGIYGYTF.

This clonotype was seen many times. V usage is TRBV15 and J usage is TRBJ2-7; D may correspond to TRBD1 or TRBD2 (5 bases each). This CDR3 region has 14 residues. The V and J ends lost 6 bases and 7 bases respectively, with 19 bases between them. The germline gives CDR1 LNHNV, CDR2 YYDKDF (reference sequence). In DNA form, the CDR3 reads TGTGCCACCAGGCCGGGCCTACTAGGACAAGAGCAGTACTTC. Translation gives CATRPGLLGQEQYF.

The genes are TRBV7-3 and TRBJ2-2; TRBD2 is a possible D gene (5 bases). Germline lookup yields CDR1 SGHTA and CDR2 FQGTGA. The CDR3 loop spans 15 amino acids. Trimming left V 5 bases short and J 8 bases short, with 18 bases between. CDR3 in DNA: TGTGCCAGCAGCCTCCCATCCGGGAACCCAGGGGAGCTGTTTTTT. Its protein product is CASSLPSGNPGELFF.

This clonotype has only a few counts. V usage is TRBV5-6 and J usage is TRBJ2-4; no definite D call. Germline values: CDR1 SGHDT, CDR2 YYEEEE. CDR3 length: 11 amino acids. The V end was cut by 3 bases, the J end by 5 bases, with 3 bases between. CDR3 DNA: TGTGCCAGCAGCTGGGAAAACATTCAGTACTTC. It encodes CASSWENIQYF.

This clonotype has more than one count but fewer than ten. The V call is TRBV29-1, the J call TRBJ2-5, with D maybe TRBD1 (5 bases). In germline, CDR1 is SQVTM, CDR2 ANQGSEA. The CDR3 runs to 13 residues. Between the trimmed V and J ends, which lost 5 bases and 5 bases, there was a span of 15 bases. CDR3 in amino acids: CSVRRGVGETQYF. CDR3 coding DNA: TGCAGCGTTCGTAGGGGCGTGGGGGAGACCCAGTACTTC. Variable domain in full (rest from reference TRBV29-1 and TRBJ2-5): SAVISQKPSRDICQRGTSLTIQCQVDSQVTMMFWYRQQPGQSLTLIATANQGSEATYESGFVIDKFPISRPNLTFSTLTVSNMSPEDSSIYLCSVRRGVGETQYFGPGTRLLVL.

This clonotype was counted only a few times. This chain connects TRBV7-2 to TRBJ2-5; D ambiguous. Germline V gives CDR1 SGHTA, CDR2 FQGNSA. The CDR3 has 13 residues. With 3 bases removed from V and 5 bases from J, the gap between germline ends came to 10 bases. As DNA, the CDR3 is TGTGCCAGCAGCTTCAACACCGTTGAGACCCAGTACTTC. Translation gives CASSFNTVETQYF.

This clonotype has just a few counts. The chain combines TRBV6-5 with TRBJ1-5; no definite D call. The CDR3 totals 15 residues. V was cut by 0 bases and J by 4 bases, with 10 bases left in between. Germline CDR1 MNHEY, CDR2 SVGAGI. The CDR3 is CASSYSSATNQPQHF. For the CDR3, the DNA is TGTGCCAGCAGTTACTCGTCCGCGACGAATCAGCCCCAGCATTTT.

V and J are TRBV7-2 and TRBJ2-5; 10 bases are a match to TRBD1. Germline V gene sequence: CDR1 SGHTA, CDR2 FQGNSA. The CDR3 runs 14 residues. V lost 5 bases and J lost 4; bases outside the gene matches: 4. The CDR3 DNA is TGTGCCAGCAGCATTGGACAGGGGGGAGAGACCCAGTACTTC. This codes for CASSIGQGGETQYF.

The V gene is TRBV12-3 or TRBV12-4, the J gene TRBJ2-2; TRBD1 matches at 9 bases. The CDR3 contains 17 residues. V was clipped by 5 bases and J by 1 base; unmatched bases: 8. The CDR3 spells CASSPPGQGWNTGELFF. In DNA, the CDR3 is TGTGCCAGCAGTCCGCCGGGACAGGGATGGAACACCGGGGAGCTGTTTTTT.

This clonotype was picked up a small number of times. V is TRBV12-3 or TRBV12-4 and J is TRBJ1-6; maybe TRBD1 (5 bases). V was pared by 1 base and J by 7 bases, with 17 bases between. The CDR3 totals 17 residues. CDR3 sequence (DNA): TGTGCCAGCAGTTTAGGGTCCTACGGGGGGAGGAATTCACCCCTCCACTTT. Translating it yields CASSLGSYGGRNSPLHF.

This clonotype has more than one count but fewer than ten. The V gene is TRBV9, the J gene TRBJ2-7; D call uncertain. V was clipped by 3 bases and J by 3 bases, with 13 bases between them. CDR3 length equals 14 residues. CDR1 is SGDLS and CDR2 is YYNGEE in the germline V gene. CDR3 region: CASSASNSNYEQYV. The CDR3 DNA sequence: TGTGCCAGCAGCGCAAGTAACTCGAACTACGAGCAGTACGTC.

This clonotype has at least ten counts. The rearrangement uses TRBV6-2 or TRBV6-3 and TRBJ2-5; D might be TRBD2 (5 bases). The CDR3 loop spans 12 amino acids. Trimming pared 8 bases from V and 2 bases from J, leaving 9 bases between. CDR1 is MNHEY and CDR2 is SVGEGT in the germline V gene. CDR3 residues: CASCRGQETQYF. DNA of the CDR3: TGTGCCAGCTGTCGGGGACAAGAGACCCAGTACTTC.

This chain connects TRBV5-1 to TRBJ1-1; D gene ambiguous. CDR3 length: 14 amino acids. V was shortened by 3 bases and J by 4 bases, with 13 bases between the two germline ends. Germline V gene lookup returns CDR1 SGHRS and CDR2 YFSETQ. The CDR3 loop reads CASSSASPGTEAFF. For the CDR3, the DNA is TGCGCCAGCAGCTCTGCATCTCCGGGCACTGAAGCTTTCTTT.

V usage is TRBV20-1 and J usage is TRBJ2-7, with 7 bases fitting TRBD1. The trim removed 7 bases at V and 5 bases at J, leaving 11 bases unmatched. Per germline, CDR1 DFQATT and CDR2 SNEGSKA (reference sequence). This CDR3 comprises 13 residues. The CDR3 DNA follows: TGCAGTGGCCTATCCGGGACAGCGGACGAGCAGTACGTC. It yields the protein CSGLSGTADEQYV.